This entry lists 10 T cell receptor beta chains sequenced from one sample in a study of T cell responses to AZD1222 COVID-19 vaccine. Method: immunoSEQ multiplex PCR; TCRdb's copy keeps in-frame clones and lacks some. The repertoire holds roughly 150,000 clones, with about 90% as singletons. The starting material was peripheral blood, obtained 28 days after the second AZD1222 dose. These receptors were collected from an adult who received the AZD1222 COVID-19 vaccine.

The V call is TRBV14, the J call TRBJ2-7; TRBD2 is a possible D gene (6 bases). This CDR3 comprises 16 residues. V was shortened by 0 bases and J by 3 bases, with 15 bases between the two germline ends. The V gene's germline CDR1 is SGHDN and CDR2 FVKESK. CDR3 DNA sequence: TGTGCCAGCAGCCAAGATTCTAGAGGGAGGAACTACGAGCAGTACTTC. It translates to CASSQDSRGRNYEQYF.

The CDR3: CATSPTAENTEAFF. In DNA form, the CDR3 reads TGTGCCACCAGCCCTACCGCGGAGAACACTGAAGCTTTCTTT. This rearrangement joins TRBV15 to TRBJ1-1; unclear D gene. CDR1 is LNHNV, CDR2 YYDKDF, per germline (reference sequence). There are 14 residues in the CDR3. V lost 5 bases, J lost 1 base, and 11 bases lay in between.

The chain joins TRBV5-4 to TRBJ1-2; no firm D call. Trimming took 6 bases from V and 4 from J, leaving 25 bases between them. This CDR3 is built from 17 residues. Germline loops: CDR1 SGHNT, CDR2 YYREEE (reference sequence). The CDR3 DNA is TGTGCCAGCACCTTCGGACTCGGAATGGCGGATGGCTATGGCTACACCTTC. This translates into CASTFGLGMADGYGYTF.

The V and J genes are TRBV11-2 and TRBJ1-3; D ambiguous. The CDR3 sequence is 12 residues long. V lost 2 bases to trimming and J lost 4 bases, with 3 bases between them. Per the germline V gene, CDR1 is SGHAT and CDR2 is FQNNGV. This CDR3 is CASSLFGNTIYF. CDR3 sequence (DNA): TGTGCCAGCAGCTTATTCGGAAACACCATATATTTT.

This clone was seen once. This chain joins TRBV6-2 or TRBV6-3 and TRBJ2-3; 7 nucleotides match TRBD1. J was trimmed by 2 bases and V by 2 bases; bases with no gene match: 7. The CDR3 is 16 amino acids. The germline V gene encodes CDR1 MNHEY and CDR2 SVGEGT. The CDR3 DNA reads TGTGCCAGCAGTTACACACGACAGGGTTACACAGATACGCAGTATTTT. It encodes CASSYTRQGYTDTQYF.

This chain joins TRBV7-2 and TRBJ2-2; D tentatively reads TRBD1 or TRBD2 (6 bases each). The germline CDR1 and CDR2 sequences are SGHTA and FQGNSA. This CDR3 has 15 amino acids. V was trimmed by 5 bases and J by 5 bases, leaving 15 bases between them. The CDR3 sequence: CASSLTGAHTGELFF. The CDR3 coding sequence is TGTGCCAGCAGCCTGACGGGGGCCCATACCGGGGAGCTGTTTTTT.

As for this clone: At the DNA level, this CDR3 is encoded by other sequences in the same sample as well. V and J are TRBV28 and TRBJ1-1; D unresolved. CDR1 is MDHEN, CDR2 SYDVKM, per germline. V was trimmed by 3 bases and J by 1 base, leaving 6 bases between them. This CDR3 is built from 13 residues. The CDR3 region has the DNA TGTGCCAGCAGTTTGACCGAGAACACTGAAGCTTTCTTT. This sequence encodes CASSLTENTEAFF. Looking up the rest from reference TRBV28 and TRBJ1-1 gives the full variable domain: DVKVTQSSRYLVKRTGEKVFLECVQDMDHENMFWYRQDPGLGLRLIYFSYDVKMKEKGDIPEGYSVSREKKERFSLILESASTNQTSMYLCASSLTENTEAFFGQGTRLTVV.

This sequence joins TRBV6-5 and TRBJ1-1; D gene unclear. CDR1 and CDR2 from the germline V gene are MNHEY and SVGAGI. V lost 7 bases and J 1 base, leaving 7 bases between the germline ends. CDR3 length: 12 amino acids. The CDR3 nucleotides read TGTGCCAGCACGTCAGCGAACACTGAAGCTTTCTTT. Amino acid sequence: CASTSANTEAFF.

The sample holds a few counts of this clone. DNA of the CDR3: TGCGCCAGCAGTGTTGGGAACACTGAAGCTTTCTTT. It encodes CASSVGNTEAFF. The rearrangement uses TRBV10-1 and TRBJ1-1; D unclear. The germline gives CDR1 WNHNN, CDR2 SYGVQD (reference sequence). The CDR3 is 12 amino acids. The ends were cut back, 4 bases at V and 1 base at J, with 4 bases in the middle.

The chain employs TRBV5-4 and TRBJ2-2, with 8 bases lining up with TRBD2. CDR1 is SGHNT and CDR2 is YYREEE in the germline V gene (reference sequence). This CDR3 is 15 amino acids long. The J segment lost 4 bases and the V segment lost 3 bases, leaving 5 bases of the junction unmatched. CDR3 nucleotides: TGTGCCAGCAGCTCCCCAGCGGGGGCCACCGGGGAGCTGTTTTTT. It codes for CASSSPAGATGELFF.